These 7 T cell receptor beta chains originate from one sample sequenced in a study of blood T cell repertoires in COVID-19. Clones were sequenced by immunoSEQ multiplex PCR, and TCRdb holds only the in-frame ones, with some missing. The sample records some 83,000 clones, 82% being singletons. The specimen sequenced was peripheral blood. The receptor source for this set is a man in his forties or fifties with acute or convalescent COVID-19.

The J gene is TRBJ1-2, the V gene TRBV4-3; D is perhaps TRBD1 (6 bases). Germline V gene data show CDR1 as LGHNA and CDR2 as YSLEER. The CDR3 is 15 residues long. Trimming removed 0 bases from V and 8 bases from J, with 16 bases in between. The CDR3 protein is CASSQDHTGPVGYTF. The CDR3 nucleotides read TGCGCCAGCAGCCAAGATCATACAGGGCCTGTCGGCTACACCTTC.

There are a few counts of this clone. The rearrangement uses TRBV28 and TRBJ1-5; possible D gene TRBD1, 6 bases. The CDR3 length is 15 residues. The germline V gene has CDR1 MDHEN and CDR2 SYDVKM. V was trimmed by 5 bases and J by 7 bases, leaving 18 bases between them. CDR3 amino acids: CASSLPRGASQPQHF. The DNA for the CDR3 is TGTGCCAGCAGTCTCCCTCGGGGGGCATCACAGCCCCAGCATTTT.

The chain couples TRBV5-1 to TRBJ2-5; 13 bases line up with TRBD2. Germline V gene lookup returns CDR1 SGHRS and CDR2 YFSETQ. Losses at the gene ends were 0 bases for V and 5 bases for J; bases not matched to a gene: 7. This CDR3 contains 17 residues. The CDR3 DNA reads TGCGCCAGCAGCTTGGGACAACTAGCGGGAGGGTTGGAGACCCAGTACTTC. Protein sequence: CASSLGQLAGGLETQYF.

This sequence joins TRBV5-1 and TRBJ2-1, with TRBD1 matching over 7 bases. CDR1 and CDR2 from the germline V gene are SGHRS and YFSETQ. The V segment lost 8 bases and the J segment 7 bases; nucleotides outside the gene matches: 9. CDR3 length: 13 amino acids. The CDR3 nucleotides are TGCGCCAGTAAGTACACAGGGGAAAATGAGCAGTTCTTC. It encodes CASKYTGENEQFF.

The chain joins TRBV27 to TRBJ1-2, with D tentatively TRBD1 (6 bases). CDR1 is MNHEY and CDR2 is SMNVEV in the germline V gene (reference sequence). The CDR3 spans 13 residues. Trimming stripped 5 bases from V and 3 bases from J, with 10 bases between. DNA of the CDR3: TGTGCCAGCAGTCAAAGACAGGACTATGGCTACACCTTC. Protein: CASSQRQDYGYTF.

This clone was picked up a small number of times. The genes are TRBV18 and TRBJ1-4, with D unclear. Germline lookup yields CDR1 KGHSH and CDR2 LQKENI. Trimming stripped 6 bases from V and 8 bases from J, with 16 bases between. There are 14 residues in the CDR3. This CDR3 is CASSLQRAGEKLFF. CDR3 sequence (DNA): TGTGCCAGCTCTCTCCAGAGGGCCGGGGAAAAACTGTTTTTT.

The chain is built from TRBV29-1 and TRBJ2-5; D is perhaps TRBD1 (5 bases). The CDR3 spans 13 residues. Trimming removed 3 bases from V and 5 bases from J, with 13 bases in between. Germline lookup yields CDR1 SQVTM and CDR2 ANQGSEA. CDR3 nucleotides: TGCAGCGTTGAGAGCAGGGTCCAGGAGACCCAGTACTTC. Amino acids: CSVESRVQETQYF.